This T cell receptor beta chain was identified in a study of cytomegalovirus exposure and HLA in healthy donors. Turning to this clone: The antigen is undetermined.

CDR1 is SGHRS and CDR2 is YFSETQ in the germline V gene. The junction had 13 bases not matched to a gene; V was cut back by 4 bases and J by 1 base. The CDR3 has 17 amino acids. Study results and limitations: A later analysis by the authors found several of the most significant clusters apparently linked to common viral pathogens.

A multiplex PCR was run with 60 Vbeta primers and 13 Jbeta primers. Assay: immunoSEQ multiplex PCR; the TCRdb copy retains only in-frame clones and omits some. The sample includes 130,000 or so clones, about 76% of them seen just once. The rearrangement joins TRBV5-1 to TRBJ1-2, with 7 bases matching TRBD1. The sequence came from a woman aged 40 to 50 in good health and CMV-seronegative. Sequenced input: PBMCs. This chain's CDR3 is CASSADRSQRLNYGYTF. The CDR3 nucleotides are TGCGCCAGCAGCGCGGACAGGTCTCAGCGACTTAACTATGGCTACACCTTC. Filled out from reference TRBV5-1 and TRBJ1-2, the complete variable domain reads KAGVTQTPRYLIKTRGQQVTLSCSPISGHRSVSWYQQTPGQGLQFLFEYFSETQRNKGNFPGRFSGRQFSNSRSEMNVSTLELGDSALYLCASSADRSQRLNYGYTFGSGTRLTVV.